These 5 T cell receptor beta chains share one sample of origin, sequenced in a study of blood T cell repertoires in COVID-19. The table came from immunoSEQ multiplex PCR; TCRdb's copy has only in-frame clones and leaves some out. The table shows tens of thousands of clones, with 87% occurring only once. The sample was peripheral blood. The receptors stem from a woman aged 45-65 years with active or convalescent COVID-19.

The rearrangement links TRBV11-3 to TRBJ1-1; D remains ambiguous. The V end lost 5 bases, the J end lost 1 base, and 11 bases lay between the germline ends. This CDR3 region has 14 residues. Germline CDR1 is SGHNT and CDR2 is YENEEA. For the CDR3, the DNA is TGTGCCAGCAGCGATAGAGATAGGAACACTGAAGCTTTCTTT. Translating it yields CASSDRDRNTEAFF.

The CDR3 sequence: CASSQGGPASTDTQYF. CDR3 in DNA: TGTGCCAGCAGCCAAGGAGGGCCGGCCAGCACAGATACGCAGTATTTT. The chain uses TRBV3-1 (or the pseudogene TRBV3-2) and TRBJ2-3; perhaps TRBD2 as D (5 bases). The CDR3 has 16 amino acids. Germline V lookup: CDR1 LGHDT, CDR2 YNNKEL (reference sequence). V shed 1 base and J shed 0 bases, with 11 bases lying between them.

The rearrangement uses TRBV9 and TRBJ2-2, with D perhaps matching TRBD2 (5 bases). CDR1 is SGDLS and CDR2 is YYNGEE in the germline V gene. The length of the CDR3 is 14 residues. Between the trimmed V and J ends, which lost 3 bases and 4 bases, there was a span of 10 bases. CDR3 residues: CASSGAASTGELFF. The CDR3, as DNA: TGTGCCAGCAGCGGAGCGGCTAGCACCGGGGAGCTGTTTTTT.

By frequency in the sample, this clone is medium-sized. The V call is TRBV28, the J call TRBJ1-5; no definite D call. There are 14 residues in the CDR3. From germline, CDR1 is MDHEN and CDR2 SYDVKM. Trimming stripped 2 bases from V and 5 bases from J, with 10 bases between. The chain's CDR3 is CASSLGSHYQPQHF. Here the CDR3 DNA reads TGTGCCAGCAGTTTAGGGAGTCATTATCAGCCCCAGCATTTT. Looking up the rest from reference TRBV28 and TRBJ1-5 gives the full variable domain: DVKVTQSSRYLVKRTGEKVFLECVQDMDHENMFWYRQDPGLGLRLIYFSYDVKMKEKGDIPEGYSVSREKKERFSLILESASTNQTSMYLCASSLGSHYQPQHFGDGTRLSIL.

The chain carries TRBV27 and TRBJ1-2, with TRBD1 identical over 7 bases. After removal of 6 bases from V and 8 bases from J, the junction contained 12 bases not matched to a gene. The length of the CDR3 is 14 residues. The V gene's germline CDR1 is MNHEY and CDR2 SMNVEV (reference sequence). The CDR3 DNA sequence: TGTGCCAGCAGCTCACAGGGGACTTCGGGGGGCTACACCTTC. Amino acid sequence: CASSSQGTSGGYTF.